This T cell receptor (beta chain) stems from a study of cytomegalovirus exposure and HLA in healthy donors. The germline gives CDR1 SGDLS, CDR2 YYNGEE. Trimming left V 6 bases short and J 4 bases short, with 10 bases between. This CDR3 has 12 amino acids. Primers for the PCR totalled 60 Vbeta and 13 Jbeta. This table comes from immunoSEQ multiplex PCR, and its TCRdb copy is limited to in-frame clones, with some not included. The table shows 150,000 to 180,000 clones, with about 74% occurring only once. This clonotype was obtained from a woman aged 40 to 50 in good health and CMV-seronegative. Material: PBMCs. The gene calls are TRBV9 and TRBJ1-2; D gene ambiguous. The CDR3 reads CASTTGLYGYTF. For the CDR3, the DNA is TGTGCCAGCACCACCGGACTCTATGGCTACACCTTC.